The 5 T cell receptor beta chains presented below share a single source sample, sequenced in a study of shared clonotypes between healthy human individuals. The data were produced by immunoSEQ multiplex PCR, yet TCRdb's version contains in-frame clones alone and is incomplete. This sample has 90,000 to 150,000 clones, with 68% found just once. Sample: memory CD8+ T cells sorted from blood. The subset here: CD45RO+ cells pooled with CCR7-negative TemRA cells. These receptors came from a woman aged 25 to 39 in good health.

The CDR3 region has the DNA TGTGCCAGCCTAAATCGTGGGGGAATCCACGAGCAGTACTTC. Its translation is CASLNRGGIHEQYF. The chain combines TRBV11-2 with TRBJ2-7; D is perhaps TRBD1 or TRBD2 (5 bases each). Germline CDR1 and CDR2: SGHAT and FQNNGV. This CDR3 spans 14 amino acids. V lost 8 bases and J 5 bases, leaving 19 bases between the germline ends.

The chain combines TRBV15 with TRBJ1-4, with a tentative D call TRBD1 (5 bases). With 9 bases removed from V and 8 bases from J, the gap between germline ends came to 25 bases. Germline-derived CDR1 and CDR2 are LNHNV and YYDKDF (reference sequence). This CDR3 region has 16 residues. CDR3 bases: TGTGCCACTAACACCCGCTTGGGGCTAGTTTCGGAAAAACTGTTTTTT. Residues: CATNTRLGLVSEKLFF.

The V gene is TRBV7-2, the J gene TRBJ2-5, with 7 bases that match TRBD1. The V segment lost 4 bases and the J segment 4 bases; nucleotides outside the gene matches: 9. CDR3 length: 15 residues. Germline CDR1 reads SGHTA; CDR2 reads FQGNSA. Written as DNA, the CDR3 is TGTGCCAGCAGCTCTGGGACAGCCTGGGGAGAGACCCAGTACTTC. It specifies CASSSGTAWGETQYF.

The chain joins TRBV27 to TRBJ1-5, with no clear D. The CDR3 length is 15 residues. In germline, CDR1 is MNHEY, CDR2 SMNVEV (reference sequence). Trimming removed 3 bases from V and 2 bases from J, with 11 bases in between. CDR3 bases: TGTGCCAGCAGTTTTCTAGCCGGTGGCAATCAGCCCCAGCATTTT. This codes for CASSFLAGGNQPQHF.

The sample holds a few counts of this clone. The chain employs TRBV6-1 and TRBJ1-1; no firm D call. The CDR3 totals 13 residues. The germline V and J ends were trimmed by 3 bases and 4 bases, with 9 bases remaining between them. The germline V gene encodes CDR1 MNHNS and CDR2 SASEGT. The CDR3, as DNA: TGTGCCAGCAGTGACCCGTTTCTCACTGAAGCTTTCTTT. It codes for CASSDPFLTEAFF.